The 16 T cell receptor beta chains below were found in one sample sequenced in a study of blood T cells in healthy people across ages. For the second PCR, which ran for about 6 to 12 cycles, a sample-barcoded 5' primer and a J-beta primer mix were used. TCRdb passed the 5' RACE reads through MiXCR, listing each CDR3 protein once. The sample lists approximately 800,000 distinct CDR3 sequences, roughly 25% occurring once. In addition, the sample was reused for a study of T cells of mothers and their children.

Input material: blood. These receptors were collected from a boy aged 5 to 17 in good health.

The chain combines TRBV12-3 or TRBV12-4 with TRBJ2-1, with D possibly called TRBD1 or TRBD2 (5 bases each). The CDR3 sequence is 13 residues long. V was trimmed by 3 bases and J by 9 bases, leaving 12 bases between them. CDR3 amino acids: CASSFSSQGEQFF. In DNA, the CDR3 is TGTGCCAGCAGTTTCTCTAGCCAGGGTGAGCAGTTCTTC.

V gene TRBV6-1 combines with J gene TRBJ2-5; D might be TRBD1 (6 bases). The V and J ends lost 1 base and 2 bases respectively, with 11 bases between them. The CDR3 has 15 residues. Germline CDR1 reads MNHNS; CDR2 reads SASEGT. The CDR3 reads CASSEVYRVQETQYF. The CDR3 DNA sequence: TGTGCCAGCAGTGAAGTCTACAGGGTACAAGAGACCCAGTACTTC.

The sample holds a few counts of this clonotype. V usage is TRBV3-1 and J usage is TRBJ2-2; D not resolved. The CDR3 spans 15 residues. V dropped 0 bases and J dropped 3 bases, with 8 bases sitting between them. Germline V gene sequence: CDR1 LGHDT, CDR2 YNNKEL (reference sequence). The CDR3 loop reads CASSQEVSYTGELFF. The CDR3 DNA follows: TGTGCCAGCAGCCAAGAAGTGTCATACACCGGGGAGCTGTTTTTT.

This clonotype has more than one count but fewer than ten. The V call is TRBV3-1, the J call TRBJ1-2; no firm D call. From germline, CDR1 is LGHDT and CDR2 YNNKEL (reference sequence). The germline V and J ends were trimmed by 0 bases and 2 bases, with 10 bases remaining between them. The CDR3 is 15 amino acids. Written as DNA, the CDR3 is TGTGCCAGCAGCCAAGATAATCGCCCGAACTATGGCTACACCTTC. Encoded protein: CASSQDNRPNYGYTF.

This clonotype turned up a few times. This chain joins TRBV20-1 and TRBJ1-4; possibly TRBD1 for D (5 bases). The ends were cut back, 3 bases at V and 10 bases at J, with 21 bases in the middle. Germline V gene sequence: CDR1 DFQATT, CDR2 SNEGSKA (reference sequence). This CDR3 has 15 amino acids. For the CDR3, the DNA is TGCAGTGCTAGCCCCGCGACCAGTGGGGCGGGAAAACTGTTTTTT. It codes for CSASPATSGAGKLFF.

This clonotype came up a few times. This sequence joins TRBV7-9 and TRBJ2-5; TRBD1 agrees at 7 bases. The CDR3 consists of 16 residues. Trimming at V came to 1 base and at J to 2 bases, leaving 7 bases not matched to a gene. In germline, CDR1 is SEHNR, CDR2 FQNEAQ (reference sequence). CDR3: CASSLGSTGQQETQYF. The CDR3 DNA is TGTGCCAGCAGCTTAGGCTCTACGGGACAGCAAGAGACCCAGTACTTC.

The chain combines TRBV6-5 with TRBJ2-1; 10 nucleotides agree with TRBD2. V lost 0 bases and J lost 9; bases outside the gene matches: 5. The germline CDR1 and CDR2 sequences are MNHEY and SVGAGI. CDR3 length: 15 residues. The CDR3 protein is CASSYSSGGGTEQFF. CDR3 DNA: TGTGCCAGCAGTTACTCAAGCGGGGGGGGCACTGAGCAGTTCTTC.

The gene calls are TRBV28 and TRBJ1-2, with D perhaps TRBD1 (5 bases). V shed 8 bases and J shed 0 bases, with 16 bases lying between them. In germline, CDR1 is MDHEN, CDR2 SYDVKM. This CDR3 region has 15 residues. CDR3 protein: CASRSRQRSNYGYTF. The DNA for the CDR3 is TGTGCCAGCCGATCGCGACAGAGATCTAACTATGGCTACACCTTC.

The chain employs TRBV12-3 or TRBV12-4 and TRBJ2-1, with D tentatively TRBD1 (6 bases). Trimming removed 6 bases from V and 11 bases from J, with 14 bases in between. The CDR3 loop spans 12 amino acids. The CDR3 region is CASSYTGWKQFF. CDR3 DNA: TGTGCCAGCAGCTACACAGGGTGGAAGCAGTTCTTC.

This clonotype was counted ten times or more. V gene TRBV9 combines with J gene TRBJ2-1, with D unclear. The germline V gene has CDR1 SGDLS and CDR2 YYNGEE. The germline V and J ends were trimmed by 4 bases and 7 bases, with 9 bases remaining between them. The CDR3 covers 12 residues. Written as DNA, the CDR3 is TGTGCCAGCAGCACCCGAGCAAATGAGCAGTTCTTC. Protein: CASSTRANEQFF.

The sample holds a few counts of this clonotype. CDR3 DNA sequence: TGTGCCAGCAGCCCCTCGGCCGACAGGGTATTCGGAAACACCATATATTTT. Protein sequence: CASSPSADRVFGNTIYF. This chain links TRBV5-6 with TRBJ1-3; TRBD1 matches 7 bases. V shed 4 bases and J 4 bases; nucleotides not matched to a gene: 14. The germline gives CDR1 SGHDT, CDR2 YYEEEE. The length of the CDR3 is 17 residues. Drawing the rest from reference TRBV5-6 and TRBJ1-3, the complete variable domain is DAGVTQSPTHLIKTRGQQVTLRCSPKSGHDTVSWYQQALGQGPQFIFQYYEEEERQRGNFPDRFSGHQFPNYSSELNVNALLLGDSALYLCASSPSADRVFGNTIYFGEGSWLTVV.

J is TRBJ2-1 and V is TRBV2; the D is unclear. Trimming shortened V by 8 bases and J by 6 bases, and 11 bases separated the two germline ends. Per germline, CDR1 SNHLY and CDR2 FYNNEI. The CDR3 length is 12 residues. CDR3 nucleotides: TGTGCCAGCGGTACAGTCTCCAATGAGCAGTTCTTC. Translating gives CASGTVSNEQFF.

For this clonotype: One junction end disagrees with the germline gene, perhaps due to a read error. The rearrangement joins TRBV7-3 to TRBJ2-5; D is unclear. The DNA end is more similar to TRBJ2-1, so the J call may be wrong. CDR3 size: 15 residues. Looked up from germline, CDR1 is SGHTA and CDR2 is FQGTGA. The CDR3 loop is CVSSSQSRRGDEQFF. The CDR3 DNA reads TGTGTCAGCAGTTCCCAATCCCGGCGTGGCGATGAGCAGTTCTTC.

This chain connects TRBV6-2 or TRBV6-3 to TRBJ1-2, with a tentative D call TRBD1 (5 bases). Per germline, CDR1 MNHEY and CDR2 SVGEGT. The V and J ends lost 7 bases and 8 bases respectively, with 20 bases between them. The CDR3 consists of 14 residues. CDR3 loop: CASTTVWGPGGYTF. CDR3 nucleotide sequence: TGTGCCAGCACGACAGTCTGGGGTCCGGGCGGCTACACCTTC.

This clonotype was picked up a small number of times. J is TRBJ1-2 and V is TRBV29-1; D remains unclear. The ends were cut back, 3 bases at V and 8 bases at J, with 10 bases in the middle. Germline V gene lookup returns CDR1 SQVTM and CDR2 ANQGSEA. The CDR3 is 11 amino acids. CDR3 protein: CSVEILGGYTF. The CDR3 DNA reads as TGCAGCGTTGAGATCCTAGGGGGCTACACCTTC.

The rearrangement links TRBV11-2 to TRBJ2-6; 7 positions agree with TRBD1. This CDR3 comprises 18 residues. Germline V gene lookup returns CDR1 SGHAT and CDR2 FQNNGV. The V segment lost 8 bases and the J segment 0 bases; nucleotides outside the gene matches: 13. DNA of the CDR3: TGTGCCAGCGATGGCCGGACAGGCCTGATCTCTGGGGCCAACGTCCTGACTTTC. Encoded protein: CASDGRTGLISGANVLTF.